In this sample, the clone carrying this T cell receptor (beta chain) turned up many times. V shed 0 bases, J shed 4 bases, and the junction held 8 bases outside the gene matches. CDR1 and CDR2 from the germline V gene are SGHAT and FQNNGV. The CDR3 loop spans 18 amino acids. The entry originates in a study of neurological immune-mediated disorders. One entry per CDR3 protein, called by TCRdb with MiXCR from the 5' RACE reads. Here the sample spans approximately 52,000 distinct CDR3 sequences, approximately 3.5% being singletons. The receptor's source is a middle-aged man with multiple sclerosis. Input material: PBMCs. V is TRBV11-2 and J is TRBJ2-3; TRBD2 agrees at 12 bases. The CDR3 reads CASSLDGPPSGGADTQYF. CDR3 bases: TGTGCCAGCAGCTTAGATGGCCCCCCTAGCGGGGGGGCAGATACGCAGTATTTT.